This T cell receptor (beta chain) was recorded in a study of blood T cell repertoires in COVID-19. Whole-study context: The United States, Italy and Spain provided the acute and convalescent COVID-19 samples.

In the authors' workflow: Reference gene primers were amplified, and this amplification served to estimate nucleated cell counts. The protocol was immunoSEQ multiplex PCR, while the TCRdb copy is restricted to in-frame clones and leaves out a portion. That table supplies the V and J calls and clone size; D and trimming were determined from the DNA. The sample has roughly 140,000 clones; 75% to 90% are singletons. Germline CDR1 and CDR2: LNHDA and SQIVND (reference sequence). The CDR3 length is 14 residues. Trimming cost V 3 bases and J 2 bases, with 9 bases left between them. The sequence was obtained from a woman aged 40 to 50 with acute or convalescent COVID-19. The chain uses TRBV19 and TRBJ2-3; the D gene is possibly TRBD1 (5 bases). The sample taken for sequencing was peripheral blood. The CDR3, as DNA: TGTGCCAGTAGTATTGGACACTTCACAGATACGCAGTATTTT. Amino acid sequence: CASSIGHFTDTQYF.